This T cell receptor beta chain was sequenced during a study of response to subunit inactivated influenza vaccine (dated by TCRdb to the late 2010s). Concerning the study at large: Deep quantitative profiling of the T cell receptor repertoire was used in the study to follow responses to a trivalent subunit inactivated influenza vaccine. What the authors observed across the whole study: The authors suggested that each seasonal influenza vaccination may recruit only a limited number of new T cells.

This clonotype was recorded a few times. No antigen is known for it. Base quality data are lacking; no much larger clone is found one base away. V loses 1 base of germline sequence and J loses 4 bases, and the interval between the two ends is 12 bases. CDR1 and CDR2 were assigned from the germline V gene as SGHTA and FQGNSA. The CDR3 measures 15 amino acids from cysteine to phenylalanine. Only the CDR3 DNA is retained, 45 bases long and in frame from the first base. The protocol used for the library was RT-PCR. Sequencing instrument: Illumina HiSeq 2500. TCRdb's own reprocessing of the public reads used fastp at Q25 and MiXCR and kept productive beta chains. Each CDR3 protein appears once, grouped with its most common genes and DNA. A total of around 790,000 distinct CDR3 sequences appear in this sample, around 21% of them only once. Approximately 10% of the sample belongs to the ten largest clones.

This sample comprised PBMCs from blood, obtained around 5 days after vaccination. The receptor was derived from a man aged 45-60 years who received an inactivated influenza vaccine. Donor details come from another sample of the same person, matched by shared clones. This chain is built from TRBV7-2 and TRBJ2-3, with TRBD2 as a weak D call on 5 bases. CDR3 reads: CASSLVLPGADTQYF. The DNA reads as follows: TGTGCCAGCAGCTTAGTACTCCCCGGGGCAGATACGCAGTATTTT.